Each of the 16 T cell receptor beta chains below was sequenced from the same sample in a study of blood T cell repertoires in COVID-19. Measured with immunoSEQ multiplex PCR; TCRdb has only the in-frame clones, and not every one. Here the sample spans approximately 80,000 clones, 88% being singletons. Sample: peripheral blood. The receptors shown here come from a human donor in a cohort sampled during active COVID-19.

The chain couples TRBV5-1 to TRBJ2-5; TRBD1 is a possible D gene (6 bases). Germline V lookup: CDR1 SGHRS, CDR2 YFSETQ. The CDR3 is 13 residues long. V lost 3 bases to trimming and J lost 5 bases, with 11 bases between them. CDR3 amino acids: CASSSNRVETQYF. The CDR3 DNA is TGCGCCAGCAGCTCAAACAGGGTTGAGACCCAGTACTTC.

The chain links TRBV7-2 to TRBJ2-3, with D possibly matching TRBD1 (5 bases). The CDR3 covers 17 residues. Germline V lookup: CDR1 SGHTA, CDR2 FQGNSA. V was cut by 1 base and J by 2 bases, with 16 bases left in between. The CDR3 region is CASSLDNRRKYTDTQYF. Written as DNA, the CDR3 is TGTGCCAGCAGCTTAGATAACAGGAGAAAATACACAGATACGCAGTATTTT.

This chain uses TRBV6-5 with TRBJ1-3; 9 bases agree with TRBD1. CDR3 size: 16 residues. The trim removed 2 bases at V and 0 bases at J, leaving 2 bases unmatched. Germline CDR1 reads MNHEY; CDR2 reads SVGAGI. CDR3 sequence reads: CASSYGTGSSGNTIYF. The CDR3 nucleotides are TGTGCCAGCAGTTACGGGACAGGGAGCTCTGGAAACACCATATATTTT.

This chain connects TRBV6-6 to TRBJ1-1; TRBD1 is a possible D gene (6 bases). Looked up from germline, CDR1 is MNHNY and CDR2 is SVGAGI (reference sequence). The CDR3 consists of 14 residues. V was clipped by 6 bases and J by 4 bases, with 15 bases between them. CDR3 sequence (DNA): TGTGCCAGCAGATCAACAGGGAAGGGCACTGAAGCTTTCTTT. Translating it yields CASRSTGKGTEAFF.

J is TRBJ2-2 and V is TRBV28, with a weak D call TRBD1 (5 bases). The germline CDR1 and CDR2 sequences are MDHEN and SYDVKM. V dropped 4 bases and J dropped 4 bases, with 16 bases sitting between them. The CDR3 runs 16 residues. CDR3 sequence (DNA): TGTGCCAGCAGTTCCGTGACAGAATCCTTCACCGGGGAGCTGTTTTTT. Its protein product is CASSSVTESFTGELFF.

This clone came up once. The DNA of the CDR3 is TGCAGCGTGGGAACTAGACCCACAGATACGCAGTATTTT. Its protein product is CSVGTRPTDTQYF. The chain carries TRBV29-1 and TRBJ2-3; tentatively, D is TRBD2 (5 bases). The CDR3 runs to 13 residues. Germline V gene lookup returns CDR1 SQVTM and CDR2 ANQGSEA. Deletions cut 6 bases from V and 2 bases from J, with 12 bases between.

In this sample, this clone turned up once. The chain combines TRBV9 with TRBJ1-5; D uncertain. Germline assignment: CDR1 SGDLS and CDR2 YYNGEE. The CDR3 contains 14 residues. The V end lost 0 bases, the J end lost 7 bases, and 11 bases lay between the germline ends. For the CDR3, the DNA is TGTGCCAGCAGCGTAGGAGGTGGAGGCCAGCCCCAGCATTTT. It codes for CASSVGGGGQPQHF.

The chain carries TRBV19 and TRBJ1-1; TRBD1 matches at 8 bases. V gave up 9 bases and J gave up 5 bases; unmatched junction bases: 14. Germline V gives CDR1 LNHDA, CDR2 SQIVND (reference sequence). The CDR3 is 15 amino acids. CDR3 in amino acids: CASKSGGVIRTEAFF. The CDR3, as DNA: TGTGCCAGCAAATCAGGGGGCGTCATTCGTACTGAAGCTTTCTTT. Complete variable domain (other parts from reference TRBV19 and TRBJ1-1): DGGITQSPKYLFRKEGQNVTLSCEQNLNHDAMYWYRQDPGQGLRLIYYSQIVNDFQKGDIAEGYSVSREKKESFPLTVTSAQKNPTAFYLCASKSGGVIRTEAFFGQGTRLTVV.

In DNA, the CDR3 is TGTGCCAGCAGAACCGGGACAGGGAACTCACCCCTCCACTTT. It translates to CASRTGTGNSPLHF. J is TRBJ1-6 and V is TRBV5-6; TRBD1 matches 9 bases. Germline CDR1 reads SGHDT; CDR2 reads YYEEEE. The junction had 7 bases not matched to a gene; V was cut back by 5 bases and J by 10 bases. This CDR3 region has 14 residues.

This rearrangement joins TRBV29-1 to TRBJ1-5; a possible D gene is TRBD1 (6 bases). With 5 bases removed from V and 1 base from J, the gap between germline ends came to 12 bases. The CDR3 covers 14 residues. Per the germline V gene, CDR1 is SQVTM and CDR2 is ANQGSEA. CDR3: CSVRTGTSNQPQHF. The CDR3 DNA follows: TGCAGCGTTAGGACCGGGACAAGCAATCAGCCCCAGCATTTT.

V is TRBV5-1 and J is TRBJ1-5; D might be TRBD1 (6 bases). Trimming stripped 3 bases from V and 7 bases from J, with 17 bases between. CDR3 length: 15 residues. Germline V lookup: CDR1 SGHRS, CDR2 YFSETQ. The CDR3 nucleotides read TGCGCCAGCAGCTGGATTCCAGGGGAGGGACAGCCCCAGCATTTT. Its translation: CASSWIPGEGQPQHF.

V and J are TRBV10-1 and TRBJ2-7; D is undetermined. V dropped 6 bases and J dropped 11 bases, with 20 bases sitting between them. In germline, CDR1 is WNHNN, CDR2 SYGVQD (reference sequence). This CDR3 is 13 amino acids long. CDR3 amino acids: CASRPCGLVVKYF. Here the CDR3 DNA reads TGCGCCAGCAGGCCATGCGGCCTAGTTGTGAAGTACTTC.

This clone has a single count. V usage is TRBV7-6 and J usage is TRBJ1-1; 12 nucleotides agree with TRBD1. The junction had 5 bases not matched to a gene; V was cut back by 5 bases and J by 4 bases. The germline gives CDR1 SGHVS, CDR2 FNYEAQ. The CDR3 contains 15 residues. CDR3 protein: CASSPGTGGFTEAFF. The CDR3 nucleotides are TGTGCCAGCAGCCCCGGGACAGGGGGCTTCACTGAAGCTTTCTTT.

The gene calls are TRBV18 and TRBJ2-5, with a tentative D call TRBD1 (5 bases). The CDR3 totals 15 residues. V was trimmed by 2 bases and J by 4 bases, leaving 14 bases between them. Germline V gives CDR1 KGHSH, CDR2 LQKENI. Written as DNA, the CDR3 is TGTGCCAGCTCACCAATGGAAGGGGCGCGAGAGACCCAGTACTTC. Translation: CASSPMEGARETQYF.

This clone was picked up a small number of times. The chain recombines TRBV4-1 with TRBJ1-2; no firm D call. Germline V gene data show CDR1 as MGHRA and CDR2 as YSYEKL. There are 14 residues in the CDR3. V was shortened by 0 bases and J by 1 base, with 6 bases between the two germline ends. The CDR3 nucleotides read TGCGCCAGCAGCCAAGAAGGGAGTAACTATGGCTACACCTTC. This gives the protein CASSQEGSNYGYTF.

This CDR3 is CASSEFRGTNEKLFF. The CDR3 nucleotides read TGTGCCAGCAGTGAATTCAGGGGGACTAATGAAAAACTGTTTTTT. V gene TRBV6-1 combines with J gene TRBJ1-4; 7 bases line up with TRBD1. V dropped 2 bases and J dropped 2; count of bases not matched to a gene: 2. CDR3 length: 15 residues. Germline CDR1 MNHNS, CDR2 SASEGT.